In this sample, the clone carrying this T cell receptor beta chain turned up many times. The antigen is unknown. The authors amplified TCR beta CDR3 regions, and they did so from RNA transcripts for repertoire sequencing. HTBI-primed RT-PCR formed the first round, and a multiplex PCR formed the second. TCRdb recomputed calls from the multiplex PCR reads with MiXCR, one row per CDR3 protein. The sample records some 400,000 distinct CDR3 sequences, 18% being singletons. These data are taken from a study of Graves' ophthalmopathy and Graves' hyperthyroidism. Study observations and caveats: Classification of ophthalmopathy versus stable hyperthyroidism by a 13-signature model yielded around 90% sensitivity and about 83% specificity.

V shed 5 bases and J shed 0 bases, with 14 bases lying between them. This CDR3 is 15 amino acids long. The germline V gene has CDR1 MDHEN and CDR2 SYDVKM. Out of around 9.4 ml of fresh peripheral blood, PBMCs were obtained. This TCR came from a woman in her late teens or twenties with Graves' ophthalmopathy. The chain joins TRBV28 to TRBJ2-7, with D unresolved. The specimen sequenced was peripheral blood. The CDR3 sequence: CASSLPSAASYEQYF. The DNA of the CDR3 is TGTGCCAGCAGTCTGCCCTCGGCCGCCTCCTACGAGCAGTACTTC.